The rows below give T cell receptor beta chains drawn from one sample of a study of metastatic and nonmetastatic thyroid tumors. TCRdb ran MiXCR on the PCR reads. The sample lists about 82,000 clones; around 12% were seen once. The source material was tumor tissue. The receptor source for this set is a female donor with papillary thyroid cancer or a benign thyroid nodule (not recorded which). Some clones in this sample may be carry-over from other donors' samples. The CDR3 runs from the conserved cysteine through the conserved F or W. D genes are given only for firm matches. Sizes are listed as once, few, many, or a class for an expanded clone.

d_gene: TRBD2
j_gene: TRBJ2-4
abundance: few
v_gene: TRBV9
CDR3aa: CASSVALGSGSGVNIQYF
CDR3nt: TGTGCCAGCAGCGTAGCCTTAGGCAGCGGGAGTGGTGTAAACATTCAGTACTTC

d_gene: -
j_gene: TRBJ2-7
abundance: many
v_gene: TRBV19
CDR3aa: CASSNQGIPPYEQYF
CDR3nt: TGTGCCAGTAGTAACCAGGGTATCCCTCCCTACGAGCAGTACTTC

d_gene: -
j_gene: TRBJ1-1
abundance: many
v_gene: TRBV5-1
CDR3aa: CASSLLSDMNTEAFF
CDR3nt: TGCGCCAGCAGCTTGTTATCTGATATGAACACTGAAGCTTTCTTT

d_gene: -
j_gene: TRBJ2-1
abundance: many
v_gene: TRBV19
CDR3aa: CASSITGGSYNEQFF
CDR3nt: TGTGCCAGTAGTATTACTGGGGGCTCCTACAATGAGCAGTTCTTC

d_gene: TRBD1
j_gene: TRBJ2-5
abundance: many
v_gene: TRBV11-3
CDR3aa: CASSKFGTEETQYF
CDR3nt: TGTGCCAGCAGCAAATTCGGGACAGAAGAGACCCAGTACTTC

d_gene: -
j_gene: TRBJ1-1
abundance: many
v_gene: TRBV6-1
CDR3aa: CASSVGQNTEAFF
CDR3nt: TGTGCCAGCAGTGTAGGGCAGAACACTGAAGCTTTCTTT

d_gene: TRBD1
j_gene: TRBJ1-5
abundance: few
v_gene: TRBV6-1
CDR3aa: CASSPGQGKNQPQHF
CDR3nt: TGTGCCAGCAGTCCCGGACAGGGAAAAAATCAGCCCCAGCATTTT

d_gene: -
j_gene: TRBJ2-5
abundance: many
v_gene: TRBV24-1
CDR3aa: CATQGRGQVETQYF
CDR3nt: TGTGCCACGCAGGGGAGGGGGCAAGTGGAAACCCAGTACTTC

d_gene: -
j_gene: TRBJ1-4
abundance: many
v_gene: TRBV4-2
CDR3aa: CASSHPGVNNEKLFF
CDR3nt: TGTGCCAGCAGCCACCCGGGAGTTAATAATGAAAAACTGTTTTTT

d_gene: -
j_gene: TRBJ1-3
abundance: many
v_gene: TRBV19
CDR3aa: CASSKASSSGNTIYF
CDR3nt: TGTGCCAGTAGTAAAGCTTCGAGCTCTGGAAACACCATATATTTT

d_gene: -
j_gene: TRBJ1-2
abundance: many
v_gene: TRBV5-1
CDR3aa: CASSLQGPYTF
CDR3nt: TGCGCCAGCAGCTTGCAGGGTCCCTACACCTTC